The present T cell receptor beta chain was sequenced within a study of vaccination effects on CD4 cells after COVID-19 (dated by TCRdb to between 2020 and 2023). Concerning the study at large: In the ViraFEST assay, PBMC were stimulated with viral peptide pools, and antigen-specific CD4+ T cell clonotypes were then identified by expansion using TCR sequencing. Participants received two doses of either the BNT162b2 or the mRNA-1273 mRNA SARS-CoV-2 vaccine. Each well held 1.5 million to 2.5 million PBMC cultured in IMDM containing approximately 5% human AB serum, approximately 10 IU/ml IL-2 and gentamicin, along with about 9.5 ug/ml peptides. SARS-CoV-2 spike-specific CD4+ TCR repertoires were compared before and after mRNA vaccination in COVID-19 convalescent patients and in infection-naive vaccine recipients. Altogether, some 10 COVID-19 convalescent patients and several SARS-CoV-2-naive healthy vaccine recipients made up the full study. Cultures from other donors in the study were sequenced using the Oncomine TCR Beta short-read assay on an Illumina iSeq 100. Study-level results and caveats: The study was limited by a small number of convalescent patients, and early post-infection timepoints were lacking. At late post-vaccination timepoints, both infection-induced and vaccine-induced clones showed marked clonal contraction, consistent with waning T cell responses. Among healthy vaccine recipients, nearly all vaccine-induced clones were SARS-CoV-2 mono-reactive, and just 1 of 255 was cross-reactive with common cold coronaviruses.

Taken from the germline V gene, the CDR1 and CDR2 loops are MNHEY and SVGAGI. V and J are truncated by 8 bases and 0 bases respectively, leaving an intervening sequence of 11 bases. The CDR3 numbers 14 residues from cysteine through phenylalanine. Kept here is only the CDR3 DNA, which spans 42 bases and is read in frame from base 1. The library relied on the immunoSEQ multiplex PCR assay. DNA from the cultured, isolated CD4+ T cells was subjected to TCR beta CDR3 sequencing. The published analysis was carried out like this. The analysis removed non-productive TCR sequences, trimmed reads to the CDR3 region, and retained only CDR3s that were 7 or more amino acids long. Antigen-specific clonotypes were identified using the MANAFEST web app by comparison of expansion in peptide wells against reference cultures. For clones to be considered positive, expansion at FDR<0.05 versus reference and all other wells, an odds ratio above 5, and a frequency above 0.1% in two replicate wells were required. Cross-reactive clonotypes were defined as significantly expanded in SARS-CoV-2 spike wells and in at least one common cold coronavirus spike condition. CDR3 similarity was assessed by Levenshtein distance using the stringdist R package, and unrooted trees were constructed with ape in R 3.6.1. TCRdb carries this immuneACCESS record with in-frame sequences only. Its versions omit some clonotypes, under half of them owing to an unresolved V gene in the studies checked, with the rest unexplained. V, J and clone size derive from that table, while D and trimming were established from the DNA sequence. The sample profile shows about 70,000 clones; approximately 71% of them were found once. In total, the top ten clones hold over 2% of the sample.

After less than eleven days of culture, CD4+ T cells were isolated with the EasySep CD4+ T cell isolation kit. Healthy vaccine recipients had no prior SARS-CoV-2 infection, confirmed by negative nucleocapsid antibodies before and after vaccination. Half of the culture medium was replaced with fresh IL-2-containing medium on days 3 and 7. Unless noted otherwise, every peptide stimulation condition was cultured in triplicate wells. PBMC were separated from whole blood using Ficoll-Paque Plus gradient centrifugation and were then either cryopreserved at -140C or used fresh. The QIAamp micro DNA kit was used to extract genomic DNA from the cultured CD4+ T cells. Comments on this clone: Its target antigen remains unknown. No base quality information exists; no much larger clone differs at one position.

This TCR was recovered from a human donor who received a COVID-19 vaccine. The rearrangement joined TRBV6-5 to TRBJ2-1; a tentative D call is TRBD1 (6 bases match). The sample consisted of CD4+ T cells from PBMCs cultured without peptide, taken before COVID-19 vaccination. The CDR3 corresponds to CASGWTDSYNEQFF. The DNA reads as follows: TGTGCCAGCGGATGGACAGACTCCTACAATGAGCAGTTCTTC.